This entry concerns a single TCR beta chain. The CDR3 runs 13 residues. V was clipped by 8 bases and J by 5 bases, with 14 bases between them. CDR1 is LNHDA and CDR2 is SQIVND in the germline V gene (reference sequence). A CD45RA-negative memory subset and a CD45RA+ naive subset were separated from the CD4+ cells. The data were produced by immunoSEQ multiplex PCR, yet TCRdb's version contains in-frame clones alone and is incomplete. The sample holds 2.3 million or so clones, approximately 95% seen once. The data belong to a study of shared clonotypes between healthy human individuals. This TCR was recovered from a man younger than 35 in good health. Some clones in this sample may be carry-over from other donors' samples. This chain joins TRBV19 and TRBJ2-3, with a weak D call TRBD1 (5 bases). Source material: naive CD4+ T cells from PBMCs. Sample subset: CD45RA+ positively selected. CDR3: CASRERQLDTQYF. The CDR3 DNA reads TGTGCCAGTCGCGAGAGACAGTTAGATACGCAGTATTTT.